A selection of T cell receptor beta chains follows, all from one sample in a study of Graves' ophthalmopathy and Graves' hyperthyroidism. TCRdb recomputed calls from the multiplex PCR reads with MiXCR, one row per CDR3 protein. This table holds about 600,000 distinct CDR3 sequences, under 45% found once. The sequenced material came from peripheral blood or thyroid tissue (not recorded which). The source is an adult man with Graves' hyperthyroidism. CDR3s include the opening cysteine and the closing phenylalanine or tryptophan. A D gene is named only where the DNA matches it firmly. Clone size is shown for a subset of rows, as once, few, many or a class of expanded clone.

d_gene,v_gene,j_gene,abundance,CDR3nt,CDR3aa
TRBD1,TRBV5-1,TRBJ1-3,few,TGCGCCAGCAGCTTGGCGGGACAGACCCACTCTGGAAACACCATATATTTT,CASSLAGQTHSGNTIYF
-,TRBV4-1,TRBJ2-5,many,TGCGCCAGCAGCCAAGAGCGCGTGGTCCAAGAGACCCAGTACTTC,CASSQERVVQETQYF
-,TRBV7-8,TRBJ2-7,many,TGTGCCAGCAGCTTAGCGTCCGGGGCCGGAACCTACGAGCAGTACTTC,CASSLASGAGTYEQYF
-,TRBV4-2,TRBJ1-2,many,TGTGCCAGCAGCCAAGAAGTGGGATCGTATGGCTACACCTTC,CASSQEVGSYGYTF
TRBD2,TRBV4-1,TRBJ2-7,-,TGCGCCAGCAGCCAGAGACTAGCGGGGGACGAGCAGTACTTC,CASSQRLAGDEQYF
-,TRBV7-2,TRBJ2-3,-,TGTGCCAGCAGCTTAGTTTTCCTGAGGCAGTACCCAGATACGCAGTATTTT,CASSLVFLRQYPDTQYF
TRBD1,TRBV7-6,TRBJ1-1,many,TGTGCCAGCAGCCCCCCCCCGGGACAGTACACTGAAGCTTTCTTT,CASSPPPGQYTEAFF
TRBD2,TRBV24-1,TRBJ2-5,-,TGTGCCACCAGTGAACCACGGACTAGCGGGAAAGAGACCCAGTACTTC,CATSEPRTSGKETQYF
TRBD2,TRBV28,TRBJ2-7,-,TGTGCCAGCAGCACTAGCGGGGGGCATTCCTACGAGCAGTACTTC,CASSTSGGHSYEQYF
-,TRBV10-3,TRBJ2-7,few,TGTGCCATCAGTAAGGACAGTCTTTCCTACGAGCAGTACTTC,CAISKDSLSYEQYF
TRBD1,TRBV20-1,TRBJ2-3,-,TGCAGTGCCCCGGGACAGGGAAGGATTGTGAACGCAGATACGCAGTATTTT,CSAPGQGRIVNADTQYF
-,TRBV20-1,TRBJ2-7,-,TGCAGTGCTAGAGATCTCGGGGGCGAGGGGGTCTACGGGCAGTACTTC,CSARDLGGEGVYGQYF
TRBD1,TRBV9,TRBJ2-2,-,TGTGCCAGCAGCGCCCTAGACAGGGGATCGTACACCGGGGAGCTGTTTTTT,CASSALDRGSYTGELFF
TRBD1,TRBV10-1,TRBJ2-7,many,TGCGCCAGCAGGATGGACAGGGTGACCTACGAGCAGTACTTC,CASRMDRVTYEQYF
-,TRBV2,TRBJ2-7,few,TGTGCCAGCAGTTACTCTGGGGCTAACCCCCCCTACGAGCAGTACTTC,CASSYSGANPPYEQYF
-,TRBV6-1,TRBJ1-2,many,TGTGCCAGCAGTGAAGACAGGGTAGTCTATGGCTACACCTTC,CASSEDRVVYGYTF
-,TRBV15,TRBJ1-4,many,TGTGCCACCAGCAGGGTTCGGGGGGGTATCACTAATGAAAAACTGTTTTTT,CATSRVRGGITNEKLFF
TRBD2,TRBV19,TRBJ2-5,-,TGTGCCAGTAGTATCAATCAGGCGGGAGGAATTGGAGAGACCCAGTACTTC,CASSINQAGGIGETQYF
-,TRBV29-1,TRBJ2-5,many,TGCAGCGTTCGGGCGGAGTCCCAAGAGACCCAGTACTTC,CSVRAESQETQYF
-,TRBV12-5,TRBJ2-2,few,TGTGCTAGTGGTTTGACGGGTACCGGGGAGCTGTTTTTT,CASGLTGTGELFF
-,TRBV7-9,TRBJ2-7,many,TGTGCCAGCAGCTTAGTCGGTCCCGACGAGCAGTACTTC,CASSLVGPDEQYF
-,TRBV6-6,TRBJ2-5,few,TGTGCCAGCAGAGCTAGGGTTCAAGAGACCCAGTACTTC,CASRARVQETQYF
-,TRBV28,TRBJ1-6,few,TGTGCCAGCAGTTTATCTACAGGGCTCAATAATTCACCCCTCCACTTT,CASSLSTGLNNSPLHF
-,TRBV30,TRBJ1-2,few,TGTGCCTGGATAACTCCGGGGGGCTACACCTTC,CAWITPGGYTF
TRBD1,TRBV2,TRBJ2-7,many,TGTGCTAGGGACAGGAGGGACCACGAGCAGTACTTC,CARDRRDHEQYF
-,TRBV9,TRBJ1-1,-,-,CASSQLWGQGTEASF
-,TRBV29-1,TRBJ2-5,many,TGCAGCGTTGAACAGGGAAACCCCCAAGAGACCCAGTACTTC,CSVEQGNPQETQYF
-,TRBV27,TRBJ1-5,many,TGTGCCAGCAGTCAAACAGGGATGAGCAATCAGCCCCAGCATTTT,CASSQTGMSNQPQHF
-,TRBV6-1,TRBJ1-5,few,TGTGCCAGCAGTGTTAGGGAAATCGGGACGGCCCGCAATCAGCCCCAGCATTTT,CASSVREIGTARNQPQHF
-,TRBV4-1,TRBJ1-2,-,TGCGCCAGCAGCCGGGAAGGGGGATTCTATGGCTACACCTTC,CASSREGGFYGYTF
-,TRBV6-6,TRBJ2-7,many,TGTGCCAGCAGTTACTCGACCGAGCAGTACTTC,CASSYSTEQYF
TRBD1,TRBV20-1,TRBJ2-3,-,TGCAGTGCCGGACAGGGGAGCACAGATACGCAGTATTTT,CSAGQGSTDTQYF
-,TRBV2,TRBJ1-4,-,TGTGCCAGCAGTGAAGGGTACGGTGGAACTAATGAAAAACTGTTTTTT,CASSEGYGGTNEKLFF
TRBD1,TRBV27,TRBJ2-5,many,TGTGCCAGCAGCCAAGGGACAGGGGGCGTAGAGACCCAGTACTTC,CASSQGTGGVETQYF
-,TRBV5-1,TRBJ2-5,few,TGCGCCAGCAGCTTGGATTTGGACTCGGGGTTTGGTATGGAGACCCAGTACTTC,CASSLDLDSGFGMETQYF
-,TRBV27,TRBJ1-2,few,TGTGCCAGCAGGGGGTTGTTGGAGCGGCGGGGCTATGGCTACACCTTC,CASRGLLERRGYGYTF
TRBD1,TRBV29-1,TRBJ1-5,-,TGCAGCGTTGTTGGACAGGGTCAGCCCCAGCATTTT,CSVVGQGQPQHF
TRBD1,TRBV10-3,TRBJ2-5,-,TGTGCCATCTGCGGAGACAGGGATCAGCCCCAGTACTTC,CAICGDRDQPQYF
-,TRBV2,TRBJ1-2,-,TGTGCCAGCAGTGGATCAGCGGGAGGCGGCTACACCTTC,CASSGSAGGGYTF
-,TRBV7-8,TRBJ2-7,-,TGTGCCAGCAGCTACAGACAGTATTCCTCGGGGCAGTATTTC,CASSYRQYSSGQYF
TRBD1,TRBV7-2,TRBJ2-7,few,TGTGCCAGCAGCTCCACCGGGACAGGGGGCTACGAGCAGTACTTC,CASSSTGTGGYEQYF